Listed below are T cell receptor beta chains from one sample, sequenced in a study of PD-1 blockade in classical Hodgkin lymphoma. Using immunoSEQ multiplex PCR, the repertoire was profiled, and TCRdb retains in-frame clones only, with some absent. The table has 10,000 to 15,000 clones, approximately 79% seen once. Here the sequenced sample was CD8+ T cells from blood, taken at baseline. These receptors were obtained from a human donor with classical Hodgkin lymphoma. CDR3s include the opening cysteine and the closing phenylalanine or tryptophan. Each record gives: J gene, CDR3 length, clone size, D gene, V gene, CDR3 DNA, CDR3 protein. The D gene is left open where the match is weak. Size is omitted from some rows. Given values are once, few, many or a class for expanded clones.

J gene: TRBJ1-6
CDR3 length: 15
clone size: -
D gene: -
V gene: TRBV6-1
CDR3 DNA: TGTGCCAGCAGTGAATGGGGGCCCCTTCTTTCACCCCTCCACTTT
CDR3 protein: CASSEWGPLLSPLHF

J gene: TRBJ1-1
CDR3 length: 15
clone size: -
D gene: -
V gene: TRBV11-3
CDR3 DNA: TGTGCCAGCAGCTTAGGTGGACGGATTGAGACTGAAGCTTTCTTT
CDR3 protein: CASSLGGRIETEAFF

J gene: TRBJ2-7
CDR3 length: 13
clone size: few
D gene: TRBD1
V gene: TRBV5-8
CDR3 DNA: TGTGCCAGCAGCTTACAGGGGTCCTACGAGCAGTACTTC
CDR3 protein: CASSLQGSYEQYF

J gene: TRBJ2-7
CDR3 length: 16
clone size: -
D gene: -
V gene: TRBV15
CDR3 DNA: TGTGCCACCAGCAGAGATCGAGGGACGGATTATTACGAGCAGTACTTC
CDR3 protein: CATSRDRGTDYYEQYF

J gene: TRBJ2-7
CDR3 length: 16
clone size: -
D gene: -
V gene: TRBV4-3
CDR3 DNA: TGCGCCAGCAGCCGTCGCTTCGTCGCAGGGACCTACGAGCAGTACTTC
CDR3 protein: CASSRRFVAGTYEQYF

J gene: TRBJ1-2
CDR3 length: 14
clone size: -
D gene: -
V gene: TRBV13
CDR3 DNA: TGTGCCAGCAGCTTAGGTCTTGTGGACTATGGCTACACCTTC
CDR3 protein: CASSLGLVDYGYTF

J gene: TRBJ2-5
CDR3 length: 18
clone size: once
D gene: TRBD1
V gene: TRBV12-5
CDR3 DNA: TGTGCTAGTGGACGAACCGACAGGGTACCTGGTTACGTCGAGACCCAGTACTTC
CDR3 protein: CASGRTDRVPGYVETQYF

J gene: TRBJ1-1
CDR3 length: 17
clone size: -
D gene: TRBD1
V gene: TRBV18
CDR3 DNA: TGTGCCAGCTCACCATCAGTGGACAGGGGGCTTGACACTGAAGCTTTCTTT
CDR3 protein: CASSPSVDRGLDTEAFF

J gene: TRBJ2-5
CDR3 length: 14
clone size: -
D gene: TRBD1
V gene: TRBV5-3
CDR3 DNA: TGTGCCAGAAGGCGGACAGGACACCAAGAGACCCAGTACTTC
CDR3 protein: CARRRTGHQETQYF

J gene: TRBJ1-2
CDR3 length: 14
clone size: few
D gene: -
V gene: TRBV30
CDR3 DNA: TGTGCCTGGAGTGCGGGACTGGGCTTCTATGGCTACACCTTC
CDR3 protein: CAWSAGLGFYGYTF

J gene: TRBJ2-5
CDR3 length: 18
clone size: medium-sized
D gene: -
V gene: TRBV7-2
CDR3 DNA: TGTGCCAGCAGCTTAGTGCCCATTGAAGGCCCCCAAGCGGAGACCCAGTACTTC
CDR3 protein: CASSLVPIEGPQAETQYF

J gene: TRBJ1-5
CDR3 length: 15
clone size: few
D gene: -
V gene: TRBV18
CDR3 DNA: TGTGCCAGCTCACTAAACAGGGATAGCAATCAGCCCCAGCATTTT
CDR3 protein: CASSLNRDSNQPQHF

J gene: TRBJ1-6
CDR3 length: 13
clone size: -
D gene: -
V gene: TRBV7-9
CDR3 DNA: TGTGCCAGCAGCTCCAATTCCAACCCTACTTTTTGGTTT
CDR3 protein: CASSSNSNPTFWF

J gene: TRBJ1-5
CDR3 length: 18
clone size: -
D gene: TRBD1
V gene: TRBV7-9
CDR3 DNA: TGTGCCAGCAGCTCCGGACAGGTGGGCTATTATAGCAATCAGCCCCAGCATTTT
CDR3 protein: CASSSGQVGYYSNQPQHF

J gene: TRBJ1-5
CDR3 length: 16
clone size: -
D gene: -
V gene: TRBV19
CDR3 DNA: TGTGCCAGTAGTATGATTTCAGGGGATGGCAATCAGCCCCAGCATTTT
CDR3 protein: CASSMISGDGNQPQHF

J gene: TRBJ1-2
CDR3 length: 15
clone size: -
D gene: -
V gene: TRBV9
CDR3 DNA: TGTGCCAGCAGCGCGTCTGTGGGGGGCGACTATGGCTACACCTTC
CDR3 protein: CASSASVGGDYGYTF

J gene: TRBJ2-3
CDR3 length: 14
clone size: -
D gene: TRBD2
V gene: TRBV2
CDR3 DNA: TGTGCCAGCAGTGACCTAGCGGGAACAGATACGCAGTATTTT
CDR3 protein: CASSDLAGTDTQYF

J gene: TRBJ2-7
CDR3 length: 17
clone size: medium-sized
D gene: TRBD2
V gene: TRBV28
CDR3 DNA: TGTGCCAGCAGTCTCCCCCGGGCCACTAGCGGGGTCTACGAGCAGTACTTC
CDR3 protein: CASSLPRATSGVYEQYF

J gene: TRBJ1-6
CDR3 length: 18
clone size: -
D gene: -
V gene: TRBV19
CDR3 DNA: TGTGCCAGTAGTATCTGGTATCCAGGTGGCCCCGGTAATTCACCCCTCCACTTT
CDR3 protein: CASSIWYPGGPGNSPLHF

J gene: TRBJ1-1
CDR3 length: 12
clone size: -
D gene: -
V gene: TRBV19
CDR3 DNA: TGTGCCAGTAGTTGGCGGGATACTGAAGCTTTCTTT
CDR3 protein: CASSWRDTEAFF

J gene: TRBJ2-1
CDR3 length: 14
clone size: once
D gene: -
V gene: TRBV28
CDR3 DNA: TGTGCCAGCAGCGGCGGCCACTCCTACAATGAGCAGTTCTTC
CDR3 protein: CASSGGHSYNEQFF

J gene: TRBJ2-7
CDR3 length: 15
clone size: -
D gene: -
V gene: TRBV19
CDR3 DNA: TGTGCCAGTAGTAGGGACCGGCTCCGCTCCTACGAGCAGTACTTC
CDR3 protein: CASSRDRLRSYEQYF

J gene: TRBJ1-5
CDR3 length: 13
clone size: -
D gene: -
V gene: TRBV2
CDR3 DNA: TGTGCCAGCCGCAGGGGCGGCAATCAGCCCCAGCATTTT
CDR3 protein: CASRRGGNQPQHF

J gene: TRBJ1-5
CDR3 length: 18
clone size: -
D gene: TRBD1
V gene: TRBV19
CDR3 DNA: TGTGCCAGTAGTACTGGACAGGGGGCAAGGTCGTTCAATCAGCCCCAGCATTTT
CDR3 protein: CASSTGQGARSFNQPQHF

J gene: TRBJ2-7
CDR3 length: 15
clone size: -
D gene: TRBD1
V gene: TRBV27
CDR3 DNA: TGTGCCAGCAGTCCCCAGGGGGCCATAACCTACGAGCAGTACTTC
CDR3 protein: CASSPQGAITYEQYF

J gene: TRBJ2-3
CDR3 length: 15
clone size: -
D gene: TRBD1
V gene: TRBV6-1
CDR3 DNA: TGTGCCAGCGGGGGGTGGGGACAGGGTGTAGATACGCAGTATTTT
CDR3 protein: CASGGWGQGVDTQYF

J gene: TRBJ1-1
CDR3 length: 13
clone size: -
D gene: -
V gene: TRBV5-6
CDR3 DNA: TGTGCCAGCAGCCCGGAACGGAACACTGAAGCTTTCTTT
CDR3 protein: CASSPERNTEAFF

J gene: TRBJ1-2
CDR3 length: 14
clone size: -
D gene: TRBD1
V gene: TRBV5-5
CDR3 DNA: TGTGCCAGCAGCCTTAACGGGACAGCCTATGGCTACACCTTC
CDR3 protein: CASSLNGTAYGYTF

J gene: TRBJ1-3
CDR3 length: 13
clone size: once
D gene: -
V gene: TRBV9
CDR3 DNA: TGTGCCAGCACCCCAGGGTATGGAAACACCATATATTTT
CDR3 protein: CASTPGYGNTIYF

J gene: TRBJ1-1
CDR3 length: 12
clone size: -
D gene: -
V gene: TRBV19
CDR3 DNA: TGTGCCAGTAGTTGGGGGGGGACAGAAGCTTTCTTT
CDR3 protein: CASSWGGTEAFF

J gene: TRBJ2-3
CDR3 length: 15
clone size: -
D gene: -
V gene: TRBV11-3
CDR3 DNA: TGTGCCAGCAGCTTAGAACAGGGCAGTGCAGATACGCAGTATTTT
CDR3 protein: CASSLEQGSADTQYF

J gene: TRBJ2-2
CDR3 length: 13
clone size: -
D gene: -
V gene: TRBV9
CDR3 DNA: TGTGCCAGCAGCGTAGAGCCCACCGGGGAGCTGTTTTTT
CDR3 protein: CASSVEPTGELFF

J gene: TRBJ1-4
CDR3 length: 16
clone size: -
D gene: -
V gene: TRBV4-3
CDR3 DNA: TGCGCCAGCAGCCAAGAATTAGACAGTGTTAATGAAAAACTGTTTTTT
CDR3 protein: CASSQELDSVNEKLFF

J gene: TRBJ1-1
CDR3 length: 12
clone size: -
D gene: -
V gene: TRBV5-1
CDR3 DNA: TGCGCCAGCAGCTTGGTAGGCTCCGATGCTTTCTTT
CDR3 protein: CASSLVGSDAFF

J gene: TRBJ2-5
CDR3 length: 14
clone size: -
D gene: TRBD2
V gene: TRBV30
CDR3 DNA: TGTGCCTGGACCGCGACTAGCGGACAAGAGACCCAGTACTTC
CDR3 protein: CAWTATSGQETQYF

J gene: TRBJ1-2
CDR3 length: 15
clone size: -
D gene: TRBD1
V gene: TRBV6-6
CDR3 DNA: TGTGCCAGCAGTTGGTGGACAGGGGGTTTCTATGGCTACACCTTC
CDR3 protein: CASSWWTGGFYGYTF

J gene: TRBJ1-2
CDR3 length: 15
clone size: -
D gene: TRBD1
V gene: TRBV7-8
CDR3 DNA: TGTGCCAGCAGCTCCACAGGGGTGCGGAATCATGGCTACACCTTC
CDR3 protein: CASSSTGVRNHGYTF

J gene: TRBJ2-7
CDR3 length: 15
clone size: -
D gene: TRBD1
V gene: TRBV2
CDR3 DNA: TGTGCCAGCCCGAAGAGGGGGACAGGGGCCTACGAGCAGTACTTC
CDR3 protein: CASPKRGTGAYEQYF

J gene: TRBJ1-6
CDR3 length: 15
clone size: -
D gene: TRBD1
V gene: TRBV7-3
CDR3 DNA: TGTGCCAGCAGCTTGACAGGGAGGGTCATGTCACCCCTCCACTTT
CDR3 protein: CASSLTGRVMSPLHF

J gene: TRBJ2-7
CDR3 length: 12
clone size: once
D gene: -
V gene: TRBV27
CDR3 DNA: TGTGCCAGCAGCCCTCAGGGGTACGAGCAGTACTTC
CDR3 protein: CASSPQGYEQYF

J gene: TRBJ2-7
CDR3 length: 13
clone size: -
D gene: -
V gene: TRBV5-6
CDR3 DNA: TGTGCCAGCAGCCCCGGACATCTCTACGAGCAGTACTTC
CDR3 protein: CASSPGHLYEQYF

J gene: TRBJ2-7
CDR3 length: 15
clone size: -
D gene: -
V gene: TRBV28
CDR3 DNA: TGTGCCAGCAGTGAACGACGCCTATTTTCCTACGAGCAGTACTTC
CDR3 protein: CASSERRLFSYEQYF

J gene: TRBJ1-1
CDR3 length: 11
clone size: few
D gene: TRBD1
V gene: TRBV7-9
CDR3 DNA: TGTGCCGTACAGGGGGTTGGTGAAGCTTTCTTT
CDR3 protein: CAVQGVGEAFF

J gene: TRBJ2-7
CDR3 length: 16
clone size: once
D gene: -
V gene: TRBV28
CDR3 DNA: TGTGCCAGCAACAACCCGGTATCTTACAGGGACAACGAGCAGTACTTC
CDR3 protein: CASNNPVSYRDNEQYF

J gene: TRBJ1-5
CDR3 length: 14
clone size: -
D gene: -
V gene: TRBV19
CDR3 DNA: TGTGCCAGTAGTCGGAGGTATAGCAATCAGCCCCAGCATTTT
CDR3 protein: CASSRRYSNQPQHF

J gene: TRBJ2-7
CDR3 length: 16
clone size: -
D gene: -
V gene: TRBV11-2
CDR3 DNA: TGTGCCAGCAGCTTCCCCGCCGGGACGGACTCCTACGAGCAGTACTTC
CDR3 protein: CASSFPAGTDSYEQYF

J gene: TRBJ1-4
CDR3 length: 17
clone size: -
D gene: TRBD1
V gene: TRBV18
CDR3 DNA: TGTGCCAGCACCCGGACAGGGGCTTCCCTTACTAATGAAAAACTGTTTTTT
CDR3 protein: CASTRTGASLTNEKLFF

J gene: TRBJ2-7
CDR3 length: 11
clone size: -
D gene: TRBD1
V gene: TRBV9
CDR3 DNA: TGTGCCAGCAGCGACGGACAGGGGCAGTACTTC
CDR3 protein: CASSDGQGQYF

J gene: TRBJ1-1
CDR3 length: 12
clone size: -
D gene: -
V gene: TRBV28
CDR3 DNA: TGTGCCAGCTGCAGGGAGAACACTGAAGCTTTCTTT
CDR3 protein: CASCRENTEAFF

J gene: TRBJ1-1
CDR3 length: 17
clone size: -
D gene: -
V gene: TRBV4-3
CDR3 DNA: TGCGCCAGCAGCCAAGACGGACAGCTAACCCTGAACACTGAAGCTTTCTTT
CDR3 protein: CASSQDGQLTLNTEAFF

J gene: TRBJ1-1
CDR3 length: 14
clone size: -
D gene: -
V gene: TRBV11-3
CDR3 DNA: TGTGCCAGCAGCCCGACAGGCGGGGATCGGGAAGCTTTCTTT
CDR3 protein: CASSPTGGDREAFF

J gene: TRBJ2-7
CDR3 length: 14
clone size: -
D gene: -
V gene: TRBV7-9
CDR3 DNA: TGTGCCAGCAGCTTTTCCCCCTCCTACTACGAGCAGTACTTC
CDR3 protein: CASSFSPSYYEQYF

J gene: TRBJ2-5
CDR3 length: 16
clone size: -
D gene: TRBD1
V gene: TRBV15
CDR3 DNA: TGTGCCACCAGCAGAGACAGGGGGCGCGGTCGAGTGACCCAGTACTTC
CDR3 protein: CATSRDRGRGRVTQYF

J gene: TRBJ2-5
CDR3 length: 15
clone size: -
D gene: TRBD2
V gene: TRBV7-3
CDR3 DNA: TGTGCCAGCAGCCCAGGGACTAGCGGCCAAGAGACCCAGTACTTC
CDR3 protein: CASSPGTSGQETQYF